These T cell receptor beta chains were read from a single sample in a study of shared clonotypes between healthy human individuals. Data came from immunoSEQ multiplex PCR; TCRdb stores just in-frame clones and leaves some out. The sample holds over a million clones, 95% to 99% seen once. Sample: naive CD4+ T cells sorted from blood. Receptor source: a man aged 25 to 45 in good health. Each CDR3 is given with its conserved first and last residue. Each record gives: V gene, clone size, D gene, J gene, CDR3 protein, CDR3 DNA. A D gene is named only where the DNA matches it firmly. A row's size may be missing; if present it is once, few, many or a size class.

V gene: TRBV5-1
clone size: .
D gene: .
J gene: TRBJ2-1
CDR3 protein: CASSSIRPSYNEQFF
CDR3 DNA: TGCGCCAGCAGCTCGATAAGGCCTTCCTACAATGAGCAGTTCTTC

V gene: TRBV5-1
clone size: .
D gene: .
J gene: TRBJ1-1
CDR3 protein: CASSLDVGTATEAFF
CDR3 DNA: TGCGCCAGCAGCTTGGATGTTGGGACGGCGACTGAAGCTTTCTTT

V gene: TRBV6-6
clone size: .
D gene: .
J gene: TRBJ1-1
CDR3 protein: CASSSQGRGTEAFF
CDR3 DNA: TGTGCCAGCAGTTCACAGGGAAGGGGCACTGAAGCTTTCTTT

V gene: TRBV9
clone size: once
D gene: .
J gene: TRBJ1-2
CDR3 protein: CASSVEDGFYGYTF
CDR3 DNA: TGTGCCAGCAGCGTAGAAGACGGTTTCTATGGCTACACCTTC

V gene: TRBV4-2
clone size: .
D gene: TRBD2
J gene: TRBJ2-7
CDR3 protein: CASSQAAREALRSSYEQYF
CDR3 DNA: TGTGCCAGCAGCCAAGCTGCGCGGGAGGCCTTGAGGAGCTCCTACGAGCAGTACTTC

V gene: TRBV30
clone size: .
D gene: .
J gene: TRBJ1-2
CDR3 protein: CAWSVTDYGYTF
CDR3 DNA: TGTGCCTGGAGTGTAACCGACTATGGCTACACCTTC

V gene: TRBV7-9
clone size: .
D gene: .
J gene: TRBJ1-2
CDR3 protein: CASSLSVSGGYTF
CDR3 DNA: TGTGCCAGCAGCTTATCTGTTTCGGGTGGCTACACCTTC

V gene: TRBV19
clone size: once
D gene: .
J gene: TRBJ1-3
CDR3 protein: CASSIPGNTIYF
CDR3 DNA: TGTGCCAGTAGTATTCCGGGAAACACCATATATTTT

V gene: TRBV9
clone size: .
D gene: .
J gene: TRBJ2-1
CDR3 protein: CASSGVHNEQFF
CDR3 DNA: TGTGCCAGCAGTGGAGTCCACAATGAGCAGTTCTTC

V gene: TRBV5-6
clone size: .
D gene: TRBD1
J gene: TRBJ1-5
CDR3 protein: CASSFLQGLDQPQHF
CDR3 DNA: TGTGCCAGCAGCTTTTTACAGGGGCTCGATCAGCCCCAGCATTTT

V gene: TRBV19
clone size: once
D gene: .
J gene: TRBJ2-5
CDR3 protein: CASSIDEEETQYF
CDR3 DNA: TGTGCCAGTAGTATCGACGAAGAAGAGACCCAGTACTTC

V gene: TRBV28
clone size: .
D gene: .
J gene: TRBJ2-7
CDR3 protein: CASSLRGARYEQYF
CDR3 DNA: TGTGCCAGCAGTTTGAGGGGGGCACGCTACGAGCAGTACTTC

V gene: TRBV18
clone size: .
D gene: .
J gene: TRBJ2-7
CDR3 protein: CASSQSGSRNEQYF
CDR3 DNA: TGTGCCAGCTCACAGTCCGGGAGCAGAAACGAGCAGTACTTC

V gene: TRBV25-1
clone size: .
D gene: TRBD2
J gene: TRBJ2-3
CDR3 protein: CASSEAGGVTDTQYF
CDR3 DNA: TGTGCCAGCAGTGAAGCGGGAGGTGTGACAGATACGCAGTATTTT

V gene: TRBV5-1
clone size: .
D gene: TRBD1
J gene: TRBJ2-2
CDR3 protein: CASRTGTGATGELFF
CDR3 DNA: TGCGCCAGCAGGACCGGGACAGGGGCTACCGGGGAGCTGTTTTTT

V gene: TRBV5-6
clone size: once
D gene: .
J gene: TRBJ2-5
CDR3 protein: CASRTVVGEEGETQYF
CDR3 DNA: TGTGCCAGCAGGACTGTAGTAGGAGAGGAGGGAGAGACCCAGTACTTC

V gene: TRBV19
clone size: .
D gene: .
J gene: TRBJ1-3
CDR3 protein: CASSIRNSGNTIYF
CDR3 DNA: TGTGCCAGTAGTATTCGGAATTCTGGAAACACCATATATTTT

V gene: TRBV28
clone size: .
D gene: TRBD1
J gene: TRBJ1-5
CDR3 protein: CASIDRGHQPQHF
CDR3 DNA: TGTGCCAGCATCGACAGGGGGCACCAGCCCCAGCATTTT

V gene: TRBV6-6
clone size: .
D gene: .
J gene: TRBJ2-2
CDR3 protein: CASSYYGAPDTGELFF
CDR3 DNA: TGTGCCAGCAGTTATTACGGGGCCCCGGACACCGGGGAGCTGTTTTTT

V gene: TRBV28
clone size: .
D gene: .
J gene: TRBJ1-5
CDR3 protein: CASSPDSFNQPQHF
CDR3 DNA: TGTGCCAGCAGTCCCGACAGCTTCAATCAGCCCCAGCATTTT

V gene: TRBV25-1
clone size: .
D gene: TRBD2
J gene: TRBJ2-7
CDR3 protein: CASREAGTVYEQYF
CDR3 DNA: TGTGCCAGCAGAGAAGCGGGAACCGTTTACGAGCAGTACTTC

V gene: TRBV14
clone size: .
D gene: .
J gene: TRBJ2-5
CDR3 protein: CASSQDGGLYQETQYF
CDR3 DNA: TGTGCCAGCAGCCAAGACGGGGGCCTTTACCAAGAGACCCAGTACTTC

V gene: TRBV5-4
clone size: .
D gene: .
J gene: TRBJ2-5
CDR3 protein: CASSLEAETQYF
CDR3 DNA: TGTGCCAGCAGCTTGGAGGCAGAGACCCAGTACTTC

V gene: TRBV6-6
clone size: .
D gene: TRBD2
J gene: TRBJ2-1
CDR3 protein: CASRSPGTSNNEQFF
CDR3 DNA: TGTGCCAGCAGATCCCCCGGGACTAGCAACAATGAGCAGTTCTTC

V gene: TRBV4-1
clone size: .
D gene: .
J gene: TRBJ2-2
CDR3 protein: CASSQGLVVGELFF
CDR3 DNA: TGCGCCAGCAGCCAAGGCCTAGTTGTCGGGGAGCTGTTTTTT

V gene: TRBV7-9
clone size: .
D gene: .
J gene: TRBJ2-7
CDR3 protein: CASSARRTSSEQYF
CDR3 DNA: TGTGCCAGCAGCGCGCGGCGGACTTCCTCCGAGCAGTACTTC

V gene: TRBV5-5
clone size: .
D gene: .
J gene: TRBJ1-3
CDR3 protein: CASSLEASGNTIYF
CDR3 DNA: TGTGCCAGCAGCCTGGAGGCCTCTGGAAACACCATATATTTT

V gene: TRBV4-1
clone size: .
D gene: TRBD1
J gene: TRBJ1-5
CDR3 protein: CASSQGGGTGDQPQHF
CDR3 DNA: TGCGCCAGCAGCCAAGGCGGCGGGACAGGGGATCAGCCCCAGCATTTT

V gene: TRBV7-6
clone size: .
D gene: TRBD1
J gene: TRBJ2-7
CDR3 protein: CASSFGTGSYEQYF
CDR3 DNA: TGTGCCAGCAGCTTTGGGACAGGGAGCTACGAGCAGTACTTC

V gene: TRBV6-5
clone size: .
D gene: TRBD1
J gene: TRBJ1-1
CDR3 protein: CASREDRVVTEAFF
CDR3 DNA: TGTGCCAGCAGAGAAGACAGGGTTGTGACTGAAGCTTTCTTT

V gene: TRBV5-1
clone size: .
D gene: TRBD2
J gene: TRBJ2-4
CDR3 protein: CASSLTPRLAGGGNIQYF
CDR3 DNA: TGCGCCAGCAGCCTAACACCACGACTAGCGGGAGGCGGAAACATTCAGTACTTC

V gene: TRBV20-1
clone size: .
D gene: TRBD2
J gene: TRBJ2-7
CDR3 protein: CSARLAGVTYF
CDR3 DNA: TGCAGTGCTCGACTAGCGGGGGTTACGTACTTC

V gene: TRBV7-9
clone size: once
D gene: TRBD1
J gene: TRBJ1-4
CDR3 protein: CASKLGQGNEKLFF
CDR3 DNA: TGTGCCAGCAAGTTAGGACAGGGAAATGAAAAACTGTTTTTT

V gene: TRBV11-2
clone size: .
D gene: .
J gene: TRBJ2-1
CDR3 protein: CASRDYSYNEQFF
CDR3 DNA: TGTGCCAGCAGGGACTACTCCTACAATGAGCAGTTCTTC

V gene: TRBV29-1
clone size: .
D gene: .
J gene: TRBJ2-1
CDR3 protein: CSVDSGVVSYNEQFF
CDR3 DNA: TGCAGCGTTGACTCGGGGGTGGTCTCCTACAATGAGCAGTTCTTC

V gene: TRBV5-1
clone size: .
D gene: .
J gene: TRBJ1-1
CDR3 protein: CASSLTPKQGGTEAFF
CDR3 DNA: TGCGCCAGCAGCTTAACACCCAAACAGGGTGGCACTGAAGCTTTCTTT

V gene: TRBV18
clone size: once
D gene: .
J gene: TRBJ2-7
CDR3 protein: CASSGGGAYEQYF
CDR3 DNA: TGTGCCAGCTCCGGGGGAGGTGCCTACGAGCAGTACTTC

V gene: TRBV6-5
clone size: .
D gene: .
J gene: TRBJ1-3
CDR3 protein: CASSPVNAGNTIYF
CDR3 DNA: TGTGCCAGCTCGCCAGTTAATGCTGGAAACACCATATATTTT

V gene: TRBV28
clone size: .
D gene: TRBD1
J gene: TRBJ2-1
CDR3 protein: CASSLPGTVSYNEQFF
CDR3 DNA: TGTGCCAGCAGTTTACCCGGGACAGTCTCCTACAATGAGCAGTTCTTC

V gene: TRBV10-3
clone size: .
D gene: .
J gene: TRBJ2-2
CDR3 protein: CAISDSINTGELFF
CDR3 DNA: TGTGCCATCAGTGATAGCATTAACACCGGGGAGCTGTTTTTT

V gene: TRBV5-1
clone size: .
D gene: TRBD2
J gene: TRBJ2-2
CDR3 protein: CASSLLTSGNTGELFF
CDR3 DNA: TGCGCCAGCAGCCTACTTACTAGCGGGAACACCGGGGAGCTGTTTTTT

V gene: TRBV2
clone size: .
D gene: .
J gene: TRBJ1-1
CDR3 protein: CASSVLINTEAFF
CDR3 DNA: TGTGCCAGCAGTGTCTTGATTAACACTGAAGCTTTCTTT

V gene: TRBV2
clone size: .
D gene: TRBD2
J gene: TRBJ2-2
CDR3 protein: CASSPLRLAGVKPNTGELFF
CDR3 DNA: TGTGCCAGCAGTCCCCTAAGACTAGCGGGAGTGAAACCGAACACCGGGGAGCTGTTTTTT

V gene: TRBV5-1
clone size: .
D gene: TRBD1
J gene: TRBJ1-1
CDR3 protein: CASSLASPRTGTEAFF
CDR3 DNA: TGCGCCAGCAGCTTGGCTTCCCCTAGGACAGGCACTGAAGCTTTCTTT

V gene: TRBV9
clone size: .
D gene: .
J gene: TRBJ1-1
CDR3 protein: CASSENHGGLNTEAFF
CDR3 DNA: TGTGCCAGCAGCGAAAATCATGGGGGGTTGAACACTGAAGCTTTCTTT

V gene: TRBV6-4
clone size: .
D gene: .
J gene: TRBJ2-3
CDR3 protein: CASSDRNTQYF
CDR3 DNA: TGTGCCAGCAGTGATCGAAATACGCAGTATTTT